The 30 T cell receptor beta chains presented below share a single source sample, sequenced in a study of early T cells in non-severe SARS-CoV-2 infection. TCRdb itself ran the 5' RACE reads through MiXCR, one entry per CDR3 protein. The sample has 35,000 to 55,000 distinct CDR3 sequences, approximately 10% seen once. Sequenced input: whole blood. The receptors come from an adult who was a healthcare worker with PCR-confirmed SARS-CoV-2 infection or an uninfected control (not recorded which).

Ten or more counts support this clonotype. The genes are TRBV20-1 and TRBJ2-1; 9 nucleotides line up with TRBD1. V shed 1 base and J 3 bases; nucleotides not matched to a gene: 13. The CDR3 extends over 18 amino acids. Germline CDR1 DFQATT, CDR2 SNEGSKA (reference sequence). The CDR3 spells CSARVPRTGDIFYNEQFF. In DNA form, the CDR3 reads TGCAGTGCTAGAGTCCCCAGGACAGGGGATATCTTCTACAATGAGCAGTTCTTC.

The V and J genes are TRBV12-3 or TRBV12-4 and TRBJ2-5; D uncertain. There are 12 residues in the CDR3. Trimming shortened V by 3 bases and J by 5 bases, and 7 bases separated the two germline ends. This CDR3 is CASSFGRETQYF. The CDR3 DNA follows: TGTGCCAGCAGTTTCGGTCGGGAGACCCAGTACTTC.

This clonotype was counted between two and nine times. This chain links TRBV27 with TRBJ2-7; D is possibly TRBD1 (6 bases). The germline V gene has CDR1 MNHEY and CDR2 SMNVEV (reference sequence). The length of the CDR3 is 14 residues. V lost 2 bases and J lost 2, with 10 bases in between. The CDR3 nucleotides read TGTGCCAGCAGTTTAGAGACAGGACCCTACGAGCAGTACTTC. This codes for CASSLETGPYEQYF.

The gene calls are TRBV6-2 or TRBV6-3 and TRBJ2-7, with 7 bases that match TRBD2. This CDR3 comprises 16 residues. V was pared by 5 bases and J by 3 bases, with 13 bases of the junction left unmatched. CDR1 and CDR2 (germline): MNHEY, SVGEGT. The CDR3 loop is CASSRPGEGLLYEQYF. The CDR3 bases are TGTGCCAGCAGTCGCCCCGGGGAGGGACTACTCTACGAGCAGTACTTC.

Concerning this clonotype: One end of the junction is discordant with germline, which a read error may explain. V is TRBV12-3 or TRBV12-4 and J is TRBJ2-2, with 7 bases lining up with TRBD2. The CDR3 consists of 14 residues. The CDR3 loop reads CASSSAGNTGELSF. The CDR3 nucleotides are TGTGCCAGCAGTTCAGCGGGGAACACCGGGGAGCTGTCTTTT.

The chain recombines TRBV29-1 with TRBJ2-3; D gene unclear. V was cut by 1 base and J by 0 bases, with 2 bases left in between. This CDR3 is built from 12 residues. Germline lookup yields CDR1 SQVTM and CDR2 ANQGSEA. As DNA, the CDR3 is TGCAGCGTTGAAGGGAGCACAGATACGCAGTATTTT. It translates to CSVEGSTDTQYF.

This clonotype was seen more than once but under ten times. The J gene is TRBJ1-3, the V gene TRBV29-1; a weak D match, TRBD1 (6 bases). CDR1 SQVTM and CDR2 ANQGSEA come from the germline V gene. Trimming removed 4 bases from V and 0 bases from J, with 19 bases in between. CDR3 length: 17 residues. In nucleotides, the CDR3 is TGCAGCGTTGCTGGGACGGACAGCAGACGCTCTGGAAACACCATATATTTT. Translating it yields CSVAGTDSRRSGNTIYF.

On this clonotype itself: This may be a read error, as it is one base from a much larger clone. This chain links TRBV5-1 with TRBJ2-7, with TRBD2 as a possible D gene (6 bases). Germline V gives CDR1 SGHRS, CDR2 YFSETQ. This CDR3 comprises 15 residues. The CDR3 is CACSLVPGDSYEQYF. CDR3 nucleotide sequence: TGCGCCTGCAGCTTGGTTCCGGGAGACTCCTACGAGCAGTACTTC.

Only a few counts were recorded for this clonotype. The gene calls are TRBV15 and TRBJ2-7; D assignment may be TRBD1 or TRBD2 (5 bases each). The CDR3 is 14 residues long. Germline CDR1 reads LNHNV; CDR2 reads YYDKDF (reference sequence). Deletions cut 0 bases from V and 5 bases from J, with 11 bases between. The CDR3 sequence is CATSRDWDRNEQYF. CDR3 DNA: TGTGCCACCAGCAGAGATTGGGACCGGAACGAGCAGTACTTC.

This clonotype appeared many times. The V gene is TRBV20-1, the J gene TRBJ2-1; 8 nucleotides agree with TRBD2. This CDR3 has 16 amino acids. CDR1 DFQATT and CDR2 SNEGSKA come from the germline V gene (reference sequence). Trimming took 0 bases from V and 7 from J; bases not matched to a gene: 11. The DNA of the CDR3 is TGCAGTGCTAGAGATAGGCAAAGCGGGAGTAGAAATGAGCAGTTCTTC. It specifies CSARDRQSGSRNEQFF.

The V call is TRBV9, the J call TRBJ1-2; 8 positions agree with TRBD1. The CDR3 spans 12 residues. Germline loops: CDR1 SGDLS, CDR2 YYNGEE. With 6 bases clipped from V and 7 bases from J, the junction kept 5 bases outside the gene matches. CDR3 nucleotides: TGTGCCAGCACCGGACAGGGCTCTGGCTACACCTTC. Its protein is CASTGQGSGYTF.

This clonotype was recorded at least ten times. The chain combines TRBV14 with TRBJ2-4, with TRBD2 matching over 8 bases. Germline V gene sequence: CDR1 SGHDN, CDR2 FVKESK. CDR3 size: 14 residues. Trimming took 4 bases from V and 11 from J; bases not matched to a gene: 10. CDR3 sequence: CASSLTGGTRVQYF. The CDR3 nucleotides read TGTGCCAGCAGCCTCACCGGCGGGACTAGGGTTCAGTACTTC.

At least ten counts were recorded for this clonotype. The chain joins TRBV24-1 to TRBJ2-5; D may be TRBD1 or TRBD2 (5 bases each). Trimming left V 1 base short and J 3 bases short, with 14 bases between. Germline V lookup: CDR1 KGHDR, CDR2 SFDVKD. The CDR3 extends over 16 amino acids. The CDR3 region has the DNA TGTGCCACCAGTGATTTCAGAGGGGCCGGGAAAGAGACCCAGTACTTC. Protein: CATSDFRGAGKETQYF.

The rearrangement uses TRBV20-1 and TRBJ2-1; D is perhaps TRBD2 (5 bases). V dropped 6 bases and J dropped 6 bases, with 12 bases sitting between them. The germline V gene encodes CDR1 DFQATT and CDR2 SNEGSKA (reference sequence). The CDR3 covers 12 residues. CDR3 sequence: CSATDYTNEQFF. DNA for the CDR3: TGCAGTGCCACAGACTACACCAATGAGCAGTTCTTC.

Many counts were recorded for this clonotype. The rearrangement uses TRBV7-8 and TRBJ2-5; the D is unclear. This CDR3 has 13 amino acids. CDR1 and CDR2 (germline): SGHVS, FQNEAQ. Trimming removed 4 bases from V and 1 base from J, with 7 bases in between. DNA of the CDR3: TGTGCCAGCAGCTCGACCCTCCAAGAGACCCAGTACTTC. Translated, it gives CASSSTLQETQYF.

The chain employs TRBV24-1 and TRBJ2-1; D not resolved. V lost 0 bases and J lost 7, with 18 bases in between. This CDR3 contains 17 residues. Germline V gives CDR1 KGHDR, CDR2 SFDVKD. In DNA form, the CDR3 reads TGTGCCACCAGTGATTTGCAGTTAAGGTCCGGTGGGAATGAGCAGTTCTTC. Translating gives CATSDLQLRSGGNEQFF.

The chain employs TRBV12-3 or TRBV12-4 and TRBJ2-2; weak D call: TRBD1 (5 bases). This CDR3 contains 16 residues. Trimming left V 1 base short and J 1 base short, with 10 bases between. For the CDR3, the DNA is TGTGCCAGCAGTTTAGGGACACAACTGAACACCGGGGAGCTGTTTTTT. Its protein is CASSLGTQLNTGELFF.

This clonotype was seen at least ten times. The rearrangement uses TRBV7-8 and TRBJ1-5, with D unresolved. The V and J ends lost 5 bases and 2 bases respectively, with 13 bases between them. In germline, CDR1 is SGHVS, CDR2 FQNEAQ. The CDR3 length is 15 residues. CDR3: CASSRTSPGNQPQHF. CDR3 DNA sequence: TGTGCCAGCAGCCGAACGTCACCCGGCAATCAGCCCCAGCATTTT.

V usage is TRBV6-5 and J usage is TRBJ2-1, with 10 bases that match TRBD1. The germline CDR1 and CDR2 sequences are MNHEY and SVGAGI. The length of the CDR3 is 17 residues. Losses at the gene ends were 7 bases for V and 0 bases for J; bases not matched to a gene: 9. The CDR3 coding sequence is TGTGCCAGCAACCCGATGCGGGACAGGGGCTCCTACAATGAGCAGTTCTTC. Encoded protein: CASNPMRDRGSYNEQFF.

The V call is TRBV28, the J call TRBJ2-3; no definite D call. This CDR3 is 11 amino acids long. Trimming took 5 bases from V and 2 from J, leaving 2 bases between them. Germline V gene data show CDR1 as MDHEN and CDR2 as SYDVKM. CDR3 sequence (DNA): TGTGCCAGCAGTACCACAGATACGCAGTATTTT. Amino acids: CASSTTDTQYF.

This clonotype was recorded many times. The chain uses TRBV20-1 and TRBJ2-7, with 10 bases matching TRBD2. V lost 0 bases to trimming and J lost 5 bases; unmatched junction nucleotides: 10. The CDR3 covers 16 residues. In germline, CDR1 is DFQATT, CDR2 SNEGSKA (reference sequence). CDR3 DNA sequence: TGCAGTGCTAGAGATTTGGCTAGCGGGAGAAGGGACGAGCAGTACTTC. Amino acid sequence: CSARDLASGRRDEQYF.

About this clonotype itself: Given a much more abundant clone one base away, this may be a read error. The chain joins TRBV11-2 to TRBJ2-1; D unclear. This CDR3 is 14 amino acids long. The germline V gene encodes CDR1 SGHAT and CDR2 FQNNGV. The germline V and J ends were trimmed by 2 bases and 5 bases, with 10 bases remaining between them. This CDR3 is CASSLIRADNEQFF. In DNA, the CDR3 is TGTGCCAGCAGCTTAATCCGGGCAGACAATGAGCAGTTCTTC.

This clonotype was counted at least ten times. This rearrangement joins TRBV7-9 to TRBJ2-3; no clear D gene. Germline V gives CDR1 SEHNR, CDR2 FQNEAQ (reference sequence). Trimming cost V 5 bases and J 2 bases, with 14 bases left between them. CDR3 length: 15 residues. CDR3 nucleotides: TGTGCCAGCAGCGGAACCGGGCCCTACACAGATACGCAGTATTTT. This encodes CASSGTGPYTDTQYF.

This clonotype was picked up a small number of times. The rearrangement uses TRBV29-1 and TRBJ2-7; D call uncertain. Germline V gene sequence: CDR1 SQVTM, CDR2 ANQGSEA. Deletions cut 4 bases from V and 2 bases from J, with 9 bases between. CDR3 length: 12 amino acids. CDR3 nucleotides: TGCAGCGTTGTCGTTCGGGCCTACGAGCAGTACTTC. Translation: CSVVVRAYEQYF.

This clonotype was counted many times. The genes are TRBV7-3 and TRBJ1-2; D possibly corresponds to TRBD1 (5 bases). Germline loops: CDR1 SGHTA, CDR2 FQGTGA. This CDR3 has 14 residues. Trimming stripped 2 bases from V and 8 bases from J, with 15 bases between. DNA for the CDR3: TGTGCCAGCAGCTTAGACGGCGCCAGGGAAGGCTACACCTTC. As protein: CASSLDGAREGYTF.

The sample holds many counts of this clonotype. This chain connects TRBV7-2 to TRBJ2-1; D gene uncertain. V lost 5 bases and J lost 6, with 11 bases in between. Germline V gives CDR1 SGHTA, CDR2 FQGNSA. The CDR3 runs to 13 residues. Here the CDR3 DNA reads TGTGCCAGCAGCATCCTACGGGCCAATGAGCAGTTCTTC. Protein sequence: CASSILRANEQFF. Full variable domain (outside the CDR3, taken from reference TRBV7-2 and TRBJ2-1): GAGVSQSPSNKVTEKGKDVELRCDPISGHTALYWYRQSLGQGLEFLIYFQGNSAPDKSGLPSDRFSAERTGGSVSTLTIQRTQQEDSAVYLCASSILRANEQFFGPGTRLTVL.

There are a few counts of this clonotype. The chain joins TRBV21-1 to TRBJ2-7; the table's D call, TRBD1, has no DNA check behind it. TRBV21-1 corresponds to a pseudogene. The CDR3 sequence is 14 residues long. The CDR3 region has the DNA TGTGCCAGCAGCCCCCGGGACAGGGCCTACGAGCAGTACTTC. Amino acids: CASSPRDRAYEQYF.

In DNA form, the CDR3 reads TGTGCCAGCAGGTCCACAGAGTCCGAGCAGTACTTC. Translation gives CASRSTESEQYF. This chain connects TRBV6-5 to TRBJ2-7, with unresolved D. Trimming removed 6 bases from V and 6 bases from J, with 12 bases in between. Germline CDR1 reads MNHEY; CDR2 reads SVGAGI. The CDR3 is made up of 12 amino acids.

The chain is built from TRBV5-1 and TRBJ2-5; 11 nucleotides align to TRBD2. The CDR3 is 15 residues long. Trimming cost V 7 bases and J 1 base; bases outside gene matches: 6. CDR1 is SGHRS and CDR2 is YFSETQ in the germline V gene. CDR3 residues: CASRSGTSGQETQYF. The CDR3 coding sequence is TGCGCCAGCCGCTCAGGGACTAGCGGCCAAGAGACCCAGTACTTC.

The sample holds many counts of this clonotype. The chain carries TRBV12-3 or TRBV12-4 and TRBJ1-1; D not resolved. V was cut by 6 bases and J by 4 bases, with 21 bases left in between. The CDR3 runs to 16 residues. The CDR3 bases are TGTGCCAGCAGCCCCCGGAAGCCCACTTTTTCCACTGAAGCTTTCTTT. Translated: CASSPRKPTFSTEAFF.